This T cell receptor (beta chain) was identified during a study of Graves' ophthalmopathy and Graves' hyperthyroidism. This CDR3 comprises 14 residues. Per germline, CDR1 MNHEY and CDR2 SMNVEV (reference sequence). Trimming at V came to 5 bases and at J to 4 bases, leaving 7 bases not matched to a gene. Study outcomes and limitations: Appearing in blood as well were most expanded thyroid clonotypes above 0.001 frequency.

RNA transcripts served as template for amplifying TCR beta CDR3 sequences. RT-PCR with HTBI primers came first, then second-round multiplex PCR. Each CDR3 protein is one row after TCRdb ran MiXCR on the multiplex PCR reads. The sample carries roughly 480,000 distinct CDR3 sequences, approximately 15% recorded once. With regard to this clonotype: What it binds is not known.

What supplied the PBMCs was approximately 10 ml of fresh peripheral blood. Sequences were obtained from blood. The chain uses TRBV27 and TRBJ1-2, with 7 positions matching TRBD1. This sequence originates from a woman under 40 with Graves' ophthalmopathy. The CDR3 coding sequence is TGTGCCAGCAGTCCTTCGACAGGGCTCTATGGCTACACCTTC. Its translation: CASSPSTGLYGYTF.